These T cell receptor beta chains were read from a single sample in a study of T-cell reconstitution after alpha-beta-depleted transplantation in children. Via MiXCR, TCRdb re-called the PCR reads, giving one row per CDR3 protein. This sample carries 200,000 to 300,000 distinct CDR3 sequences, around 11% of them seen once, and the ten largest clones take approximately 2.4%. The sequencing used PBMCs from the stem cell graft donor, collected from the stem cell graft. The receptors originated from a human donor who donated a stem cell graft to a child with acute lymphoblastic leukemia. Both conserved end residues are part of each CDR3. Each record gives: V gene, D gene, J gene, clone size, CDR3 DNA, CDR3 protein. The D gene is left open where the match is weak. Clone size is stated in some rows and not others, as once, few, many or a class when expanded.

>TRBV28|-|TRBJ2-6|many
TGTGCCACCGGAACCGGGGCCAACGTCCTGACTTTC
CATGTGANVLTF
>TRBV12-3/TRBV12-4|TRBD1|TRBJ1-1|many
TGTGCCAGCAGTTACCGACAGGGGCAAATGAACACTGAAGCTTTCTTT
CASSYRQGQMNTEAFF
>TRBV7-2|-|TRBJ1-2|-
TGTGCCAGCAGCTTAGCCAAAGGGGGGCATGGCTACACCTTC
CASSLAKGGHGYTF
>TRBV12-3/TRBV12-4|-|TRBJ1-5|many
TGTGCCAGCAGTTTAGCTTTAAATCAGGGTCTCAATCAGCCCCAGCATTTT
CASSLALNQGLNQPQHF
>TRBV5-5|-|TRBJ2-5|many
TGTGCCAGCAGCTTAGGGCCGTCCCAAGAGACCCAGTACTTC
CASSLGPSQETQYF
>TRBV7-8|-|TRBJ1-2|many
TGTGCCAGCAGCCGGGAGACATCCTTTACCTTAAATGGCTACACCTTC
CASSRETSFTLNGYTF
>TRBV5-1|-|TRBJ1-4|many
TGCGCCAGCAGCTTGGGTGGCCGTTCTGATGAAAAACTGTTTTTT
CASSLGGRSDEKLFF
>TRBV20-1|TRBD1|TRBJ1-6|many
TGCAGTGCTAGGCCTCCACGGACAGGAATTAATTCACCCCTCCACTTT
CSARPPRTGINSPLHF
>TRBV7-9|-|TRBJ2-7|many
TGTGCCAGCAGCTCGATACCGGTGGGGCCTCGATTCTACGAGCAGTACTTC
CASSSIPVGPRFYEQYF
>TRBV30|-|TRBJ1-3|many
TGTGCCGGTTTGTGGCGCTCTGGAAACACCATATATTTT
CAGLWRSGNTIYF
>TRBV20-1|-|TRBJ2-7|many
TGCAGTGCAACTACCGGGACGGGGTCCTACGAGCAGTACTTC
CSATTGTGSYEQYF
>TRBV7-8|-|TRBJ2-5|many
TGTGCCAGCAGCGCCTTGGACGTCCAAGAGACCCAGTACTTC
CASSALDVQETQYF
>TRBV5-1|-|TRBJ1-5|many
TGCGCCAGCAGTTTGGACGGTGGCAATCAGCCCCAGCATTTT
CASSLDGGNQPQHF
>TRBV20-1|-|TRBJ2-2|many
TGCAGTGCTAGAGATGTCCAGCTGAACACCGGGGAGCTGTTTTTT
CSARDVQLNTGELFF
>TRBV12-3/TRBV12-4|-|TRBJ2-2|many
TGTGCCAGCAGTTTCCCCGGGGAGCTGTTTTTT
CASSFPGELFF
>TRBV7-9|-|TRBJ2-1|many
TGTGCCAGCAGCCAAGGGGGGGCCCGGGACAATGAGCAGTTCTTC
CASSQGGARDNEQFF
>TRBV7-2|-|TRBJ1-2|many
TGTGCCAGCAGCTTCGCGGGCCGGTTTCAGGGCTACACCTTC
CASSFAGRFQGYTF
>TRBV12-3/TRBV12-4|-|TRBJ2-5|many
TGTGCCAGCAGTTTAGTGGGGGTAGATGGGGAGACCCAGTACTTC
CASSLVGVDGETQYF
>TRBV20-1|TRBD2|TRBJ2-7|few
TGCAGTGCTAGAGCCAGCGGGGGGGGAAGTAACTACGAGCAGTACTTC
CSARASGGGSNYEQYF
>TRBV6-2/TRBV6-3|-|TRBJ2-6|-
TGTGCCAGCAGTTACCCCACGGGGCGAGGAACCATCTCTGGGGCCAACGTCCTGACTTTC
CASSYPTGRGTISGANVLTF
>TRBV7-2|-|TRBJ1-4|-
TGTGCCAGCAGCTTATCAGCGGGGGCTCCTAATGAAAAACTGTTTTTT
CASSLSAGAPNEKLFF
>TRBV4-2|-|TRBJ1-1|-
TGTGCCAGCAGCCCCGAGCTGAACTCTGAAGCTTTCTTT
CASSPELNSEAFF
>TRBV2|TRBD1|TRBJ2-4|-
TGTGCCAGCAGTGAACCAGGGGGCTACGGGGAAAACATTCAGTACTTC
CASSEPGGYGENIQYF
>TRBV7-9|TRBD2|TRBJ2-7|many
TGTGCCAGCAGCAATCTAGCGGTCTCCTACGAGCAGTACTTC
CASSNLAVSYEQYF
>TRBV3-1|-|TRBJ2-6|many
TGTGCCAGCAGCCTCCAATCTGGCAGTGGGGCCAACGTCCTGACTTTC
CASSLQSGSGANVLTF
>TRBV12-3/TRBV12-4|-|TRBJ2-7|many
TGTGCCAGCAGTTTCGCGCCCATGCTGACCTACGAGCAGTACTTC
CASSFAPMLTYEQYF
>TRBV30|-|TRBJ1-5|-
TGTGCCTGGAGTGTCGCCGGCAATCAGCCCCAGCATTTT
CAWSVAGNQPQHF
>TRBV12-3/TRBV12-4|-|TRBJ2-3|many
TGTGCCAGCAGAACGTCAGGAGGCCCAGATACGCAGTATTTT
CASRTSGGPDTQYF
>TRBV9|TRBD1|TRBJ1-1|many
TGTGCCAGCAGCGTAGCAGGGGGGCCTGAAGCTTTCTTT
CASSVAGGPEAFF
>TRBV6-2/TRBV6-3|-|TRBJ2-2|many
TGTGCCAGCAGTTACTCGGACAGCTTCACCGGGGAGCTGTTTTTT
CASSYSDSFTGELFF
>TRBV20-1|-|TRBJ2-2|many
TGCAGTGCCTTCGAACGGGAACGCGGGGAGCTGTTTTTT
CSAFERERGELFF
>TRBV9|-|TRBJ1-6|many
TGTGCCAGCAGCGAGACTCCAGGTCGCGGGGCAAATTCACCCCTCCACTTT
CASSETPGRGANSPLHF
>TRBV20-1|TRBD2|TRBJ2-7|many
TGCAGTGCTAGCCGCACTAGCGGGAGTATGTCCTACGAGCAGTACTTC
CSASRTSGSMSYEQYF
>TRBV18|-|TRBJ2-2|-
TGTGCCAGCTCACCAGGAACACCAGACACCGGGGAGCTGTTTTTT
CASSPGTPDTGELFF
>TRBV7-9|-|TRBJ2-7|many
TGTGCCAGCAGCTTAGGGTACAGATCCTACGAGCAGTACTTC
CASSLGYRSYEQYF
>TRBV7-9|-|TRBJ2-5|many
TGTGCCAGCAGCTTAGGATTATCAGGGTACCAAGAGACCCAGTACTTC
CASSLGLSGYQETQYF
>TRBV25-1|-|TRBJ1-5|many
TGTGCCAGCAGTGAACAGGGGAATAGCAATCAGCCCCAGCATTTT
CASSEQGNSNQPQHF
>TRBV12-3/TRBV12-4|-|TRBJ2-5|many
TGTGCCAGCAGTTTATGGGTTGGGGAGACCCAGTACTTC
CASSLWVGETQYF
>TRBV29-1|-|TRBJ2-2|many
TGCAGCGTTTCCGGCATATCAGGGATGGCGACCGGGGAGCTGTTTTTT
CSVSGISGMATGELFF
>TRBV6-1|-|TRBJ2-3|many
TGTGCCAGCATCTTAGGGTACACAGATACGCAGTATTTT
CASILGYTDTQYF
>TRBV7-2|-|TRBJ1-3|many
TGTGCCAGCAGCTCCGCCAGCCTTGGAAACACCACATATTTT
CASSSASLGNTTYF
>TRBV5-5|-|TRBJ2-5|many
TGTGCCAGCAGTTTGGAGCCTATTACAGCCGTGCAAGAGACCCAGTACTTC
CASSLEPITAVQETQYF
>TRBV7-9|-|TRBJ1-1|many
TGTGCCAGCAGCTTATTCCCGAACACTGAAGCTTTCTTT
CASSLFPNTEAFF
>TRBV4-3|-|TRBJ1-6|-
TGCGCCAGCAGCCTTCTGACCGGCCCGGCAGGGCATAATTCACCCCTCCACTTT
CASSLLTGPAGHNSPLHF
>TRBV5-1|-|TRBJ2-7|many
TGCGCCAGCAGTTTGCCCGGGGACGAGCAGTACTTC
CASSLPGDEQYF
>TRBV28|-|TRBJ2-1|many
TGTGCCAGCAGTGTATCTATCACAGGGGAGGCTTTTCACTACTCCTACAATGAGCAGTTCTTC
CASSVSITGEAFHYSYNEQFF
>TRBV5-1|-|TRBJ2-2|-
TGCGCCAGCAGCTTTTACACCGGGGAGCCGTTTTTT
CASSFYTGEPFF
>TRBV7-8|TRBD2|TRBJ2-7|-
TGTGCCAGCAGCCCCTTTCCAGCGGGAGTCTACGAGCAGTACTTC
CASSPFPAGVYEQYF
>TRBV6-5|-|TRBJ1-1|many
TGTGCCAGCAGTTACGATCCTGGGAACACTGAAGCTTTCTTT
CASSYDPGNTEAFF